A selection of T cell receptor beta chains follows, all from one sample in a study of shared clonotypes between healthy human individuals. This table comes from immunoSEQ multiplex PCR, and its TCRdb copy is limited to in-frame clones, with some not included. Here the sample spans around 2.5 million clones, approximately 93% being singletons. The sequenced material came from naive CD4+ T cells from PBMCs. The origin of the receptors is a man between 18 and 35 years old in good health. Some clones in this sample may be carry-over from other donors' samples. The CDR3 runs from the conserved cysteine through the conserved F or W. Each record gives: CDR3 DNA, CDR3 protein, V gene, J gene, clone size, D gene. D genes are given only for firm matches. Clone size, where shown, is once, few, many, or a class for clones that have expanded.

CDR3 DNA: TGTGCCAGCAGCGTACTAGGATCTGGGGCCAACGTCCTGACTTTC
CDR3 protein: CASSVLGSGANVLTF
V gene: TRBV9
J gene: TRBJ2-6
clone size: NA
D gene: NA

CDR3 DNA: TGCGCCAGCAGCCAAGAGGGGACAGCGCGGGGGTCCCAGCATTTT
CDR3 protein: CASSQEGTARGSQHF
V gene: TRBV4-1
J gene: TRBJ1-5
clone size: NA
D gene: TRBD1

CDR3 DNA: TGTGCCAGCAGTTTACAGGACAGGAGCTCCTACGAGCAGTACTTC
CDR3 protein: CASSLQDRSSYEQYF
V gene: TRBV28
J gene: TRBJ2-7
clone size: NA
D gene: TRBD1

CDR3 DNA: TGTGCCAGCAGCTTGGGGGAGGGCCAGCCCCAGCATTTT
CDR3 protein: CASSLGEGQPQHF
V gene: TRBV5-4
J gene: TRBJ1-5
clone size: NA
D gene: NA

CDR3 DNA: TGTGCCAGCAGCCAGGATCGCTCGGGACAGTATTATGGCTACACCTTC
CDR3 protein: CASSQDRSGQYYGYTF
V gene: TRBV4-2
J gene: TRBJ1-2
clone size: NA
D gene: TRBD1

CDR3 DNA: TGTGCCAGCAGCTTAGGGGTTGTCGGCATCTCTGGGGCCAACGTCCTGACTTTC
CDR3 protein: CASSLGVVGISGANVLTF
V gene: TRBV11-2
J gene: TRBJ2-6
clone size: NA
D gene: NA

CDR3 DNA: TGTGCCAGCAGCTTGAGGGAAGCTAGCGGGAGGTCGGATACGCAGTATTTT
CDR3 protein: CASSLREASGRSDTQYF
V gene: TRBV7-3
J gene: TRBJ2-3
clone size: once
D gene: TRBD2

CDR3 DNA: TGTGCCAGCAGCCTGGGCCCATCGGGGGCCAACGTCCTGACTTTC
CDR3 protein: CASSLGPSGANVLTF
V gene: TRBV28
J gene: TRBJ2-6
clone size: NA
D gene: NA

CDR3 DNA: TGCGCCAGCAGCCAATTCCCTCGCGGGAGCAACACCGGGGAGCTGTTTTTT
CDR3 protein: CASSQFPRGSNTGELFF
V gene: TRBV4-1
J gene: TRBJ2-2
clone size: NA
D gene: TRBD2

CDR3 DNA: TGTGCCAGCAGCTCACGGACAGGGAGCAATCAGCCCCAGCATTTT
CDR3 protein: CASSSRTGSNQPQHF
V gene: TRBV7-2
J gene: TRBJ1-5
clone size: few
D gene: TRBD1

CDR3 DNA: TGTGCCAGCAGCTTCTCCGGAGGGCTTGGAAACACCATATATTTT
CDR3 protein: CASSFSGGLGNTIYF
V gene: TRBV11-2
J gene: TRBJ1-3
clone size: NA
D gene: NA

CDR3 DNA: TGTGCCAGCTCAACAGGGGGAGGACCTAACAATGAGCAGTTCTTC
CDR3 protein: CASSTGGGPNNEQFF
V gene: TRBV6-5
J gene: TRBJ2-1
clone size: once
D gene: TRBD1

CDR3 DNA: TGCGCCAGCAGCTTGGCGGACAGGATTAACAATGAGCAGTTCTTC
CDR3 protein: CASSLADRINNEQFF
V gene: TRBV5-1
J gene: TRBJ2-1
clone size: once
D gene: TRBD1

CDR3 DNA: TGTGCCACCATGGGGGGGAGAAACACCGGGGAGCTGTTTTTT
CDR3 protein: CATMGGRNTGELFF
V gene: TRBV10-3
J gene: TRBJ2-2
clone size: NA
D gene: TRBD2

CDR3 DNA: TGTGCCAGCAGCTTAGTCAGGTTTGGAGTCTATGGCTACACCTTC
CDR3 protein: CASSLVRFGVYGYTF
V gene: TRBV7-8
J gene: TRBJ1-2
clone size: NA
D gene: NA

CDR3 DNA: TGTGCCAGCAGCTTTGAAAGTGGGGAGCAGTACTTC
CDR3 protein: CASSFESGEQYF
V gene: TRBV11-3
J gene: TRBJ2-7
clone size: NA
D gene: NA

CDR3 DNA: TGTGCCAGCAGCTCCCCAGGGGGAGGGGATGGCTACACCTTC
CDR3 protein: CASSSPGGGDGYTF
V gene: TRBV13
J gene: TRBJ1-2
clone size: NA
D gene: TRBD1

CDR3 DNA: TGCGCCAGCAGCCAAGGTAACGCTGTCGGCTACGAGCAGTACTTC
CDR3 protein: CASSQGNAVGYEQYF
V gene: TRBV4-1
J gene: TRBJ2-7
clone size: NA
D gene: NA